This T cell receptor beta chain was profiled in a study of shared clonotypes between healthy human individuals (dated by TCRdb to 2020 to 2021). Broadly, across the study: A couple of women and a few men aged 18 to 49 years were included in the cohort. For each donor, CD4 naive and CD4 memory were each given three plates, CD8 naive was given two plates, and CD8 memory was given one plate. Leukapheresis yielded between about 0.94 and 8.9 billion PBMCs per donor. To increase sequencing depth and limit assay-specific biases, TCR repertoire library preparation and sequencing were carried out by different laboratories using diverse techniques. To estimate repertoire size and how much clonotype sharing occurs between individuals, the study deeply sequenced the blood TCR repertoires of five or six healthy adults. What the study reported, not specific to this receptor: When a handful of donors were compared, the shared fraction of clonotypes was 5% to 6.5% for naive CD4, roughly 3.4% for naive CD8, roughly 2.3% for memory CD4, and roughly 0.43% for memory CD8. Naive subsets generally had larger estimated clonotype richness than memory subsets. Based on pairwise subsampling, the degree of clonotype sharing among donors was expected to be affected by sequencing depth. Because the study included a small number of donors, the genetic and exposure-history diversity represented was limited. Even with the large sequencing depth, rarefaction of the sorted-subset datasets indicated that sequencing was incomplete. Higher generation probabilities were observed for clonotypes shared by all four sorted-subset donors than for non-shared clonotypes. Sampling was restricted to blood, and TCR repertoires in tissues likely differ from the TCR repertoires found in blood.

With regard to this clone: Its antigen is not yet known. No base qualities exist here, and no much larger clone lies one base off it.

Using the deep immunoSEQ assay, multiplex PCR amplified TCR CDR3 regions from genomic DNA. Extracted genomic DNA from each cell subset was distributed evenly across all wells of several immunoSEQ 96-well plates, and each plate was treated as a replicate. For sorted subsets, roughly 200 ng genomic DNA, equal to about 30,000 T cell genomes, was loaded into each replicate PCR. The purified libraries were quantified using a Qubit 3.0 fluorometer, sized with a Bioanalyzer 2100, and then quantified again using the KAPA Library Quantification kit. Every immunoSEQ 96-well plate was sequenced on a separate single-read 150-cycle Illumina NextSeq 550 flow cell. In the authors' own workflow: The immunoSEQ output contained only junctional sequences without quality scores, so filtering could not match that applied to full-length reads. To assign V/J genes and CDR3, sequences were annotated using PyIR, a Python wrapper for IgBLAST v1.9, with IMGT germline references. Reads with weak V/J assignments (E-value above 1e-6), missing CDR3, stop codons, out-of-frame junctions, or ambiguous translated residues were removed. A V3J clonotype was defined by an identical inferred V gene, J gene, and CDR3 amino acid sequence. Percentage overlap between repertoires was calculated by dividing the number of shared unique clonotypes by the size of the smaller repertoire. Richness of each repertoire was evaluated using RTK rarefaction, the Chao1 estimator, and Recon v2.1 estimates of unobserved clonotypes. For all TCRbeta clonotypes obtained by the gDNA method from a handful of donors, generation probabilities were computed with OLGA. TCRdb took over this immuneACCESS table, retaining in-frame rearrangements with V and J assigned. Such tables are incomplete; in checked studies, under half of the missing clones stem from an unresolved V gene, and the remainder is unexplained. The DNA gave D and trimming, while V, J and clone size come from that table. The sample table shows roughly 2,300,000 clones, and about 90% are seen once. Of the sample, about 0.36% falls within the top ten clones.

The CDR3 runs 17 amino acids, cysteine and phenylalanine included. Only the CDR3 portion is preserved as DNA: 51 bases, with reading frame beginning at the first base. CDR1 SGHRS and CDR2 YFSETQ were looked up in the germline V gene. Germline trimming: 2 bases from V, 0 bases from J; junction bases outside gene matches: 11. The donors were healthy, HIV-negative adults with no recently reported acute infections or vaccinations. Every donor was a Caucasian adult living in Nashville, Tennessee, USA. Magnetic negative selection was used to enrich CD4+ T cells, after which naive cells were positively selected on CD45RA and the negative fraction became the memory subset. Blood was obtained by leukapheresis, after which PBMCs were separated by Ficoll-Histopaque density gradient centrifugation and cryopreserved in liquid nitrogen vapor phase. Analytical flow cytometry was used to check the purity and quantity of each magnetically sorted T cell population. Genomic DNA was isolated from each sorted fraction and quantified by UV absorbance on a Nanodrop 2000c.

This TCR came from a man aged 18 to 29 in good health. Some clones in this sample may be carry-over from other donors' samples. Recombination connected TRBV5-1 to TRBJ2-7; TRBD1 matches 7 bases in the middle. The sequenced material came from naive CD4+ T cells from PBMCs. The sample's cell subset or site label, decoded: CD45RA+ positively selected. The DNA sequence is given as TGCGCCAGCAGCTTATCCGGGACAGCCATGAACTCCTACGAGCAGTACTTC. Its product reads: CASSLSGTAMNSYEQYF.